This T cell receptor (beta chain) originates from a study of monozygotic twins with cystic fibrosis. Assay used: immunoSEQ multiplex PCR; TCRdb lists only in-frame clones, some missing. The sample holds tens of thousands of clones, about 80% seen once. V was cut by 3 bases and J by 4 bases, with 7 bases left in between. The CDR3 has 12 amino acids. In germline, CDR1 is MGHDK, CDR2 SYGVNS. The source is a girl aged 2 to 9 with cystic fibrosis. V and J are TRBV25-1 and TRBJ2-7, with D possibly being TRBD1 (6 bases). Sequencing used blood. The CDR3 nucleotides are TGTGCCAGCAGTGACCAGGGGTACGAGCAGTACTTC. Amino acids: CASSDQGYEQYF.